This T cell receptor beta chain was captured by sequencing in a study of breast tumors, draining lymph nodes, adjacent tissues. Study results and caveats: Data fit most tumor T cells coming from lymph node, expanding in tumor.

Regarding this clonotype: The antigen is undetermined.

Germline V CDR1 and CDR2: SGHTA, FQGNSA. Trimming removed 1 base from V and 1 base from J, with 13 bases in between. The CDR3 runs to 16 residues. The lymph nodes were axillary draining lymph nodes from breast cancer patients. TCRdb redid the calling of the multiplex PCR reads with MiXCR, one entry per CDR3 protein. Here the sample spans about 300,000 distinct CDR3 sequences, around 30% being singletons. The V gene is TRBV7-2, the J gene TRBJ1-1; no clear D gene. Sequencing input: axillary lymph node tissue. This clonotype was sampled from a female donor with breast cancer. Some clones in this sample may be carry-over from other donors' samples. The CDR3 region has the DNA TGTACCAGCAGCTTAGAATCCGGATTTCGGAACACTGAAGCTTTCTTT. Residues: CTSSLESGFRNTEAFF.